This T cell receptor beta chain was sequenced during a study of cytomegalovirus exposure and HLA in healthy donors. Study details: Within the Caucasian-associated ancestry cluster were roughly 82% of the 350 to 400 genotyped donors. Whole-study findings and limits: Most TCRs appeared rarely, but some public TCRs recurred in many donors. Later analysis associated a missense DCLRE1C variant with TCR beta V- and J-gene trimming.

This clone was detected a few times. Its target is unknown. Unmatched junction bases numbered 15, after V lost 7 bases and J lost 1 base. Germline CDR1 is SGHTS and CDR2 is YDEGEE. There are 18 residues in the CDR3. Both 60 Vbeta primers and 13 Jbeta primers went into the PCR. Profiling relied on immunoSEQ multiplex PCR, and the TCRdb table lists in-frame clones only, not all of them. The data hold about 150,000 clones, with around 10% observed a single time. The sequencing input was PBMCs. The sequence came from a woman aged 40 to 50 in good health and CMV-seropositive. The chain carries TRBV5-8 and TRBJ2-2; TRBD1 agrees at 8 bases. CDR3 nucleotides: TGTGCCAGCGTTCCGGGACAGGCCTCGCCAGTGAACACCGGGGAGCTGTTTTTT. Residues: CASVPGQASPVNTGELFF.